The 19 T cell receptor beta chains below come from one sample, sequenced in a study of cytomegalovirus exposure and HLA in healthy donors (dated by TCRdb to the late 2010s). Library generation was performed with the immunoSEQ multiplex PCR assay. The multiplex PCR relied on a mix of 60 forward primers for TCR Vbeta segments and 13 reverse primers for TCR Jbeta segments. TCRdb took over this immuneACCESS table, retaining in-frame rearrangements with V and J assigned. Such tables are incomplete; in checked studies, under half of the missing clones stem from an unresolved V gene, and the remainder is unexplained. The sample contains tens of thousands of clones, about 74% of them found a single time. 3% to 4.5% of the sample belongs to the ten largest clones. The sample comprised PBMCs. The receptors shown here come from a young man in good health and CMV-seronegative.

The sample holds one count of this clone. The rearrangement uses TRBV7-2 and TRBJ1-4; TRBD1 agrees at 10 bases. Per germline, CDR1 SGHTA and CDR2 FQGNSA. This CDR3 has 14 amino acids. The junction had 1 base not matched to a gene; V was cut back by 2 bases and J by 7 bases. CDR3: CASSLRTGGEKLFF. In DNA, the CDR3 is TGTGCCAGCAGCTTAAGGACAGGGGGTGAAAAACTGTTTTTT.

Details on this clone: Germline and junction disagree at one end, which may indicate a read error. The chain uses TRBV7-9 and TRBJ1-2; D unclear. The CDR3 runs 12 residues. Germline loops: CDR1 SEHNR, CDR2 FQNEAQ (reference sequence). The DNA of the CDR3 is TGTTCCAGCAACACATACCGAGGGGGCTACACCTTC. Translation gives CSSNTYRGGYTF. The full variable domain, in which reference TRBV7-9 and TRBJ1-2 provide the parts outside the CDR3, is DTGVSQNPRHKITKRGQNVTFRCDPISEHNRLYWYRQTLGQGPEFLTYFQNEAQLEKSRLLSDRFSAERPKGSFSTLEIQRTEQGDSAMYLCSSNTYRGGYTFGSGTRLTVV.

CDR3 protein: CASNLPQGHEQYF. The CDR3 coding sequence is TGTGCCAGCAACCTACCCCAGGGCCACGAGCAGTACTTC. V gene TRBV6-6 combines with J gene TRBJ2-7, with a tentative D call TRBD1 (5 bases). The CDR3 has 13 amino acids. The germline V and J ends were trimmed by 7 bases and 5 bases, with 15 bases remaining between them. The germline V gene has CDR1 MNHNY and CDR2 SVGAGI (reference sequence).

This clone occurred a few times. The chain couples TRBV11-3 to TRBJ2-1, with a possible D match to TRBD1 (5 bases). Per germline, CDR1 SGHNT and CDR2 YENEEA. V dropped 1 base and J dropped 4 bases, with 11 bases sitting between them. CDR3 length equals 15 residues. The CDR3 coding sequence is TGTGCCAGCAGCTTAGTTTCAGGGCCTTACAATGAGCAGTTCTTC. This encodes CASSLVSGPYNEQFF.

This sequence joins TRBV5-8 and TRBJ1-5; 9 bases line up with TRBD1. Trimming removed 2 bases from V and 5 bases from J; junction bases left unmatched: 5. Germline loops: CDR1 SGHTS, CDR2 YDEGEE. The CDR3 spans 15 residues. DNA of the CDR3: TGTGCCAGCAGCTTACCCGGGACAGGGTATCAGCCCCAGCATTTT. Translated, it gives CASSLPGTGYQPQHF. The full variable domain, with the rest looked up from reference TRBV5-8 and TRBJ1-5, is EAGVTQSPTHLIKTRGQQATLRCSPISGHTSVYWYQQALGLGLQFLLWYDEGEERNRGNFPPRFSGRQFPNYSSELNVNALELEDSALYLCASSLPGTGYQPQHFGDGTRLSIL.

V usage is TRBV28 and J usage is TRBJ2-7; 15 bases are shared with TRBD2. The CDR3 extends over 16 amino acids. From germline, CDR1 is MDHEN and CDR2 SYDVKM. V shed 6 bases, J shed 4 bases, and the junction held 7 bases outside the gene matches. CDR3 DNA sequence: TGTGCCAGCAGCCCGGGACTAGCGGGAGGTGGGTACGAGCAGTACTTC. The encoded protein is CASSPGLAGGGYEQYF.

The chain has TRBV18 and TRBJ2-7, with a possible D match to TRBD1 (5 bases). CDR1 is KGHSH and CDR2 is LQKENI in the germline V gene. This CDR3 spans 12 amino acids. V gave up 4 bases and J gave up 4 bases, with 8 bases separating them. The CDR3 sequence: CASSLGAYEQYF. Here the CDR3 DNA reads TGTGCCAGCTCACTTGGGGCTTACGAGCAGTACTTC.

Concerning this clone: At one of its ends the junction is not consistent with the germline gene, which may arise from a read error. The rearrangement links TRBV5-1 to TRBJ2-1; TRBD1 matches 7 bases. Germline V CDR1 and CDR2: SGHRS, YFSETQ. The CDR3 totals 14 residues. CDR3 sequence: CASGLSGTANEQFF. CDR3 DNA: TGCGCCAGCGGCTTGTCGGGGACAGCCAATGAGCAGTTCTTC. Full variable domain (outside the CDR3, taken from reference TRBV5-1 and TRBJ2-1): KAGVTQTPRYLIKTRGQQVTLSCSPISGHRSVSWYQQTPGQGLQFLFEYFSETQRNKGNFPGRFSGRQFSNSRSEMNVSTLELGDSALYLCASGLSGTANEQFFGPGTRLTVL.

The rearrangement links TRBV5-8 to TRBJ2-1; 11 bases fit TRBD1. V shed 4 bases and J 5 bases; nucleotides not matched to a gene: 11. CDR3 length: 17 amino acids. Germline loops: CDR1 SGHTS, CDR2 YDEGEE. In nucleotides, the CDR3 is TGTGCCAGCAGCCAGGACAGGGGGCGAATCTGGGACAATGAGCAGTTCTTC. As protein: CASSQDRGRIWDNEQFF. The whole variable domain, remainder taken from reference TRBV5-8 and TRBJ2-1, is EAGVTQSPTHLIKTRGQQATLRCSPISGHTSVYWYQQALGLGLQFLLWYDEGEERNRGNFPPRFSGRQFPNYSSELNVNALELEDSALYLCASSQDRGRIWDNEQFFGPGTRLTVL.

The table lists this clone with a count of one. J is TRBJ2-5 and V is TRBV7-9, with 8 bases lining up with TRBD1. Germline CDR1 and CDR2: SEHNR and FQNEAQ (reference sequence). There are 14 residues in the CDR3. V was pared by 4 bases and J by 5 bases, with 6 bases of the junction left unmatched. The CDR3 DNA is TGTGCCAGCAGCTCCTTGACAGGGGACGAGACCCAGTACTTC. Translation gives CASSSLTGDETQYF.

The CDR3 here is CASSPSPDRGRGGYTF. The DNA for the CDR3 is TGTGCCAGCTCACCTTCTCCCGACAGGGGGCGCGGAGGCTACACCTTC. The gene calls are TRBV18 and TRBJ1-2, with 10 bases fitting TRBD1. Germline values: CDR1 KGHSH, CDR2 LQKENI. After removal of 3 bases from V and 8 bases from J, the junction contained 12 bases not matched to a gene. This CDR3 has 16 amino acids.

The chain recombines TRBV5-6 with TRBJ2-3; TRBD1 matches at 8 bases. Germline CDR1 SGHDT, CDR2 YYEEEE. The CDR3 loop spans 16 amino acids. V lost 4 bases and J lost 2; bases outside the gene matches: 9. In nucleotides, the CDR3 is TGTGCCAGCAGCAGCCGGGACAGGAGATTCACAGATACGCAGTATTTT. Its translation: CASSSRDRRFTDTQYF.

CDR3 in amino acids: CASSIQAGNEQFF. The CDR3 region has the DNA TGTGCCAGTAGTATACAAGCGGGAAATGAGCAGTTCTTC. The V and J genes are TRBV19 and TRBJ2-1, with TRBD2 identical over 7 bases. The CDR3 totals 13 residues. V was pared by 2 bases and J by 7 bases, with 2 bases of the junction left unmatched. Germline CDR1 LNHDA, CDR2 SQIVND (reference sequence).

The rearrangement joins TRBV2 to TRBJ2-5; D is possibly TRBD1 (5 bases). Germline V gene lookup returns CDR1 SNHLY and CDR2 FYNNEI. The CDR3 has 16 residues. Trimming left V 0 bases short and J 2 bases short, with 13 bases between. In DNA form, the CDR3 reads TGTGCCAGCAGTGAAGCGCTTCAGGGTTGGCAAGAGACCCAGTACTTC. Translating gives CASSEALQGWQETQYF.

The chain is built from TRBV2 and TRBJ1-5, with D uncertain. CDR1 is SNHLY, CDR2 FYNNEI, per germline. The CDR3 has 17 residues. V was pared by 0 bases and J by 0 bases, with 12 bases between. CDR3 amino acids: CASSEAFSIDSNQPQHF. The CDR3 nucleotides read TGTGCCAGCAGTGAAGCCTTTTCTATCGATAGCAATCAGCCCCAGCATTTT.

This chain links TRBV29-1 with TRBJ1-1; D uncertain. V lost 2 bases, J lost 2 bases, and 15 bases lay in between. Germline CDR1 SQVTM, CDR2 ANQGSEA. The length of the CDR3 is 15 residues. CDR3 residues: CSVEKRGRINTEAFF. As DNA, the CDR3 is TGCAGCGTTGAAAAACGCGGGAGGATAAACACTGAAGCTTTCTTT.

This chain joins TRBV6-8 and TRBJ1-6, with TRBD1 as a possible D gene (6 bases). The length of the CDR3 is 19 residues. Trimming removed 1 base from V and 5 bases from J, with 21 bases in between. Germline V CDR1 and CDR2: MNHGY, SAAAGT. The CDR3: CASSYCGQGSWINNSPLHF. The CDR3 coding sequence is TGTGCCAGCAGTTACTGTGGGCAGGGGAGTTGGATTAATAATTCACCCCTCCACTTT.

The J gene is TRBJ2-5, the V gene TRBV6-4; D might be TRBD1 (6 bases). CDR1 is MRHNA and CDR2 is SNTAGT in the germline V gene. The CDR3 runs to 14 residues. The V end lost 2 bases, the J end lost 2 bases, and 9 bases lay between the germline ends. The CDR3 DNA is TGTGCCAGCAGTGACGGGGGCCAGCAAGAGACCCAGTACTTC. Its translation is CASSDGGQQETQYF.

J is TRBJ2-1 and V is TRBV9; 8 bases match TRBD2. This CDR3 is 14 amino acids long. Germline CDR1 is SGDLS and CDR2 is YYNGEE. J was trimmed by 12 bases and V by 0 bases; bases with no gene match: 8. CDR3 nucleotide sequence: TGTGCCAGCAGCGTAGCCAGCGGGGGCCGCCCGCAGTTCTTC. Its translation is CASSVASGGRPQFF.